The entry below gives a single TCR beta chain sequence along with its context. What it binds is not known. Germline CDR1 MGHRA, CDR2 YSYEKL. This CDR3 spans 16 amino acids. Deletions cut 2 bases from V and 1 base from J, with 14 bases between. These data are taken from a study of cytomegalovirus exposure and HLA in healthy donors. About the study: The 90 to 150 validation repertoires used the same platform as the roughly 670 first-cohort repertoires, a later analysis reported. General study results and limits: Using the classifier, cytomegalovirus status was reportedly diagnosed with high specificity and sensitivity.

The data were produced by immunoSEQ multiplex PCR, yet TCRdb's version contains in-frame clones alone and is incomplete. The sample carries around 74,000 clones, roughly 80% recorded once. What was sequenced was PBMCs. The sequence derives from a young man in good health and CMV-seronegative. The chain uses TRBV4-1 and TRBJ2-5, with D hard to call. CDR3 loop: CASSQLQPIFQETQYF. The CDR3 DNA reads TGCGCCAGCAGCCAATTACAACCCATATTCCAAGAGACCCAGTACTTC.